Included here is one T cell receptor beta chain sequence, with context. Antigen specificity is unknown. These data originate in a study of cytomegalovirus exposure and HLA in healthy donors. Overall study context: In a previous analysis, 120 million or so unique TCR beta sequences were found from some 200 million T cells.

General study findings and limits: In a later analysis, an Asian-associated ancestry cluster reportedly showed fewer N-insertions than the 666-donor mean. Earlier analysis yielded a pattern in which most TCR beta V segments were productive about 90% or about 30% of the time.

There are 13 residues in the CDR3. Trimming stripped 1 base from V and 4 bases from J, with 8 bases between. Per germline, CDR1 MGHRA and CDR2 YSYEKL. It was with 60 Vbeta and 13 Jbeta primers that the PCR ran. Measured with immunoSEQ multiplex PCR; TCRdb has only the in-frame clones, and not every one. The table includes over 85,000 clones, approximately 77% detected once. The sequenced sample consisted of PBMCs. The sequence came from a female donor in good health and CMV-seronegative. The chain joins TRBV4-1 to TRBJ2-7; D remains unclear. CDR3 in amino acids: CASSQVPGYEQYF. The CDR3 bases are TGCGCCAGCAGCCAAGTGCCGGGTTACGAGCAGTACTTC.